A selection of T cell receptor beta chains follows, all from one sample in a study of tumor-infiltrating lymphocytes in primary liver carcinoma. TCRdb reanalysed the multiplex PCR reads using MiXCR and keeps one entry per CDR3 protein. Counted here are some 100,000 distinct CDR3 sequences, around 71% occurring once; the ten biggest clones make up 9.5% to 15%. Specimen: liver tumor tissue from sampling region 2. These receptors all come from a woman aged 55 to 70 with primary liver carcinoma and hepatitis B virus infection. Both conserved end residues are part of each CDR3. Each record gives: clone size, D gene, V gene, J gene, CDR3 protein, CDR3 DNA. D genes are given only for firm matches. Clone size is stated in some rows and not others, as once, few, many or a class when expanded.

abundance: .
d_gene: .
v_gene: TRBV5-1
j_gene: TRBJ2-7
CDR3aa: CSSSLTRGAHTYGQYF
CDR3nt: TGCTCCAGCAGCCTAACTAGGGGGGCCCATACCTACGGGCAGTACTTC

abundance: few
d_gene: .
v_gene: TRBV24-1
j_gene: TRBJ1-1
CDR3aa: CATSERIGTEAFF
CDR3nt: TGTGCCACCAGTGAGAGGATTGGGACTGAAGCTTTCTTT

abundance: once
d_gene: .
v_gene: TRBV6-1
j_gene: TRBJ2-5
CDR3aa: CATLAMHQETQYF
CDR3nt: TGTGCCACCCTCGCAATGCACCAAGAGACCCAGTACTTC

abundance: many
d_gene: .
v_gene: TRBV29-1
j_gene: TRBJ2-2
CDR3aa: CSVALAPAGELFF
CDR3nt: TGCAGCGTTGCCCTAGCCCCGGCCGGGGAGCTGTTTTTT

abundance: .
d_gene: TRBD2
v_gene: TRBV10-3
j_gene: TRBJ2-7
CDR3aa: CPISTKPGLAGNEQYF
CDR3nt: TGTCCCATCAGCACCAAACCGGGACTAGCGGGAAACGAGCAGTACTTC

abundance: .
d_gene: .
v_gene: TRBV4-2
j_gene: TRBJ2-5
CDR3aa: CASSQGFVETGETQYF
CDR3nt: TGTGCCAGCAGCCAAGGCTTCGTGGAAACAGGGGAGACCCAGTACTTC

abundance: medium-sized
d_gene: TRBD2
v_gene: TRBV11-2
j_gene: TRBJ2-3
CDR3aa: CASSFLAGVIGTDTQYF
CDR3nt: TGTGCCAGCAGCTTTTTAGCGGGAGTGATCGGCACAGATACGCAGTATTTT

abundance: .
d_gene: .
v_gene: TRBV11-2
j_gene: TRBJ2-5
CDR3aa: CASRPSAGGETQYF
CDR3nt: TGTGCCAGCAGGCCATCGGCTGGGGGAGAGACCCAGTACTTC

abundance: .
d_gene: .
v_gene: TRBV6-6
j_gene: TRBJ2-5
CDR3aa: CASSGRVGTETQYF
CDR3nt: TGTGCCAGCAGCGGTAGAGTGGGAACAGAGACCCAGTACTTC

abundance: .
d_gene: .
v_gene: TRBV4-2
j_gene: TRBJ2-3
CDR3aa: CVRSQGAGQITDTQYF
CDR3nt: TGTGTCCGCAGCCAAGGAGCGGGACAGATCACAGATACGCAGTATTTT

abundance: many
d_gene: .
v_gene: TRBV5-1
j_gene: TRBJ1-5
CDR3aa: CASSPRPGSNQPQHF
CDR3nt: TGCGCCAGCAGCCCCCGTCCCGGCAGCAATCAGCCCCAGCATTTT

abundance: .
d_gene: .
v_gene: TRBV11-2
j_gene: TRBJ1-2
CDR3aa: CASSLGAGFRYTF
CDR3nt: TGTGCCAGCAGCCTAGGGGCTGGTTTTCGCTACACCTTC

abundance: .
d_gene: TRBD1
v_gene: TRBV11-2
j_gene: TRBJ2-2
CDR3aa: CTSSLRTGGTGELFF
CDR3nt: TGTACCAGCAGCCTGAGGACAGGGGGCACCGGGGAGCTATTTTTT

abundance: once
d_gene: .
v_gene: TRBV6-2/TRBV6-3
j_gene: TRBJ2-5
CDR3aa: CASTIPRAPQETKYF
CDR3nt: TGTGCCAGCACGATACCCAGGGCACCCCAAGAGACCAAGTACTTC

abundance: .
d_gene: TRBD1
v_gene: TRBV10-2
j_gene: TRBJ2-7
CDR3aa: CATYRGNEQHF
CDR3nt: TGCGCCACATACAGGGGTAATGAGCAGCACTTC

abundance: .
d_gene: .
v_gene: TRBV4-2
j_gene: TRBJ2-3
CDR3aa: CDSSQEDGGSDTQYF
CDR3nt: TGTGACAGCAGCCAAGAGGATGGGGGCTCAGATACGCAGTATTTT

abundance: many
d_gene: .
v_gene: TRBV7-9
j_gene: TRBJ1-1
CDR3aa: CASSPLVRTEAFF
CDR3nt: TGTGCCAGCAGCCCCTTGGTTCGGACTGAAGCTTTCTTT

abundance: .
d_gene: .
v_gene: TRBV4-2
j_gene: TRBJ2-7
CDR3aa: CASCPRLLYEQYF
CDR3nt: TGTGCCAGCTGCCCCCGTTTACTCTACGAGCAGTACTTT

abundance: many
d_gene: TRBD2
v_gene: TRBV6-6
j_gene: TRBJ2-3
CDR3aa: CASSYRLAGNTDTQYF
CDR3nt: TGTGCCAGCAGTTATCGACTAGCGGGAAACACAGATACGCAGTATTTT

abundance: .
d_gene: TRBD1
v_gene: TRBV5-1
j_gene: TRBJ2-7
CDR3aa: CASSLDREHYF
CDR3nt: TGCGCCAGCAGTTTGGACAGGGAGCACTACTTC

abundance: once
d_gene: TRBD2
v_gene: TRBV11-2
j_gene: TRBJ2-7
CDR3aa: CASNLERGGLVMHYF
CDR3nt: TGTGCCAGCAACTTAGAGAGGGGGGGACTAGTGATGCATTACTTC

abundance: .
d_gene: .
v_gene: TRBV30
j_gene: TRBJ2-2
CDR3aa: CAWSVRDLATGELFF
CDR3nt: TGTGCCTGGAGTGTCAGGGACTTAGCGACCGGGGAGCTGTTTTTT

abundance: .
d_gene: .
v_gene: TRBV11-2
j_gene: TRBJ2-3
CDR3aa: CASNFGLGRTDTQYF
CDR3nt: TGTGCCAGCAACTTCGGACTGGGACGCACGGATACGCAGTATTTT

abundance: once
d_gene: .
v_gene: TRBV11-2
j_gene: TRBJ2-3
CDR3aa: CASNRQWVGDTQYF
CDR3nt: TGTGCCAGCAACCGACAGTGGGTAGGTGATACGCAGTATTTT

abundance: .
d_gene: .
v_gene: TRBV7-9
j_gene: TRBJ2-5
CDR3aa: CANSLLRDQERTQYF
CDR3nt: TGTGCCAACAGCTTACTACGGGACCAGGAAAGGACCCAGTACTTC

abundance: once
d_gene: .
v_gene: TRBV14
j_gene: TRBJ2-1
CDR3aa: CASSQGTAQYNDQFF
CDR3nt: TGTGCCAGCAGCCAAGGAACTGCGCAGTACAATGATCAGTTCTTC

abundance: medium-sized
d_gene: .
v_gene: TRBV29-1
j_gene: TRBJ1-3
CDR3aa: CSAQRGDRTGSGNTIYF
CDR3nt: TGCAGCGCTCAAAGAGGAGACAGAACGGGATCTGGAAACACCATATATTTT

abundance: many
d_gene: .
v_gene: TRBV6-1
j_gene: TRBJ1-2
CDR3aa: CASSPGQYQAFGYGYTF
CDR3nt: TGTGCCAGCTCCCCTGGACAGTATCAGGCGTTTGGGTATGGCTACACCTTC

abundance: .
d_gene: .
v_gene: TRBV6-1
j_gene: TRBJ1-5
CDR3aa: CASSDRQYGNQPQHF
CDR3nt: TGTGCCAGTAGTGACAGACAGTATGGCAATCAGCCCCAGCATTTT

abundance: .
d_gene: .
v_gene: TRBV10-3
j_gene: TRBJ2-1
CDR3aa: CAISTRQANEQFF
CDR3nt: TGCGCCATCAGTACCCGACAGGCAAATGAGCAGTTCTTC

abundance: .
d_gene: TRBD2
v_gene: TRBV11-2
j_gene: TRBJ2-7
CDR3aa: CANSYGGRTSGSKQYF
CDR3nt: TGTGCCAACAGCTACGGCGGGAGGACCTCGGGGAGCAAGCAGTACTTC

abundance: .
d_gene: .
v_gene: TRBV6-4
j_gene: TRBJ2-1
CDR3aa: CASSEGMGDYNEQFF
CDR3nt: TGTGCCAGCAGTGAGGGCATGGGGGACTACAATGAGCAGTTCTTC

abundance: .
d_gene: .
v_gene: TRBV11-2
j_gene: TRBJ2-3
CDR3aa: CASRLEAGGTDMQYF
CDR3nt: TGTGCCAGCAGACTAGAGGCCGGGGGCACAGATATGCAGTATTTT

abundance: .
d_gene: .
v_gene: TRBV2
j_gene: TRBJ2-3
CDR3aa: CATREAADTQYF
CDR3nt: TGTGCCACGAGGGAGGCCGCGGATACGCAGTATTTT

abundance: .
d_gene: .
v_gene: TRBV5-6
j_gene: TRBJ2-2
CDR3aa: CTSSSFGRATGELFF
CDR3nt: TGTACCAGCAGCTCGTTCGGGAGAGCCACCGGGGAGCTGTTTTTT

abundance: few
d_gene: TRBD1
v_gene: TRBV5-1
j_gene: TRBJ1-3
CDR3aa: CASRQGSAGNTIYF
CDR3nt: TGCGCCAGCCGACAGGGCTCGGCTGGAAACACCATATATTTT

abundance: few
d_gene: .
v_gene: TRBV28
j_gene: TRBJ2-5
CDR3aa: CASSLYAVKETQYF
CDR3nt: TGTGCCAGCAGTTTATATGCGGTAAAAGAGACCCAGTACTTC

abundance: .
d_gene: TRBD2
v_gene: TRBV6-4
j_gene: TRBJ2-1
CDR3aa: CASRGGLVSEQFF
CDR3nt: TGTGCCAGCAGGGGGGGACTAGTCAGTGAGCAGTTCTTC

abundance: .
d_gene: .
v_gene: TRBV28
j_gene: TRBJ2-7
CDR3aa: CASSWTYEQYF
CDR3nt: TGTGCCAGCAGTTGGACTTACGAGCAGTACTTC

abundance: many
d_gene: .
v_gene: TRBV6-5
j_gene: TRBJ2-1
CDR3aa: CASSYSSGFLNNEQFF
CDR3nt: TGTGCCAGCAGTTACTCGTCCGGTTTTTTGAACAATGAGCAGTTCTTC

abundance: .
d_gene: TRBD1
v_gene: TRBV11-3
j_gene: TRBJ2-4
CDR3aa: CASSPRTGLAKNVQYF
CDR3nt: TGTGCTAGCAGCCCTCGGACAGGGCTGGCCAAAAACGTTCAGTACTTT

abundance: few
d_gene: .
v_gene: TRBV24-1
j_gene: TRBJ2-2
CDR3aa: CATSDHRTVRTNTGELFF
CDR3nt: TGTGCCACCAGTGACCACCGGACAGTGAGAACGAACACCGGGGAGCTGTTTTTT

abundance: .
d_gene: .
v_gene: TRBV28
j_gene: TRBJ1-2
CDR3aa: CASSLMSHLHGYTF
CDR3nt: TGTGCCAGCAGTTTGATGTCCCATCTCCATGGCTACACCTTC

abundance: medium-sized
d_gene: TRBD1
v_gene: TRBV11-2
j_gene: TRBJ2-7
CDR3aa: CASSSTGGLSYEQYF
CDR3nt: TGTGCCAGCAGCTCAACAGGGGGACTTTCCTACGAGCAGTACTTC

abundance: medium-sized
d_gene: .
v_gene: TRBV29-1
j_gene: TRBJ1-2
CDR3aa: CSVEDPRDRLGYTF
CDR3nt: TGCAGCGTTGAAGATCCCCGGGACCGGCTTGGCTACACCTTC

abundance: once
d_gene: .
v_gene: TRBV12-3/TRBV12-4
j_gene: TRBJ1-5
CDR3aa: CASSMTESRNQPQHF
CDR3nt: TGTGCCAGCTCTATGACAGAGAGCCGTAATCAGCCCCAGCATTTT

abundance: .
d_gene: TRBD2
v_gene: TRBV11-2
j_gene: TRBJ2-7
CDR3aa: CASSLGRGRLAMQYF
CDR3nt: TGTGCTAGCAGCTTAGGGAGGGGGAGACTAGCGATGCAGTACTTC

abundance: .
d_gene: TRBD2
v_gene: TRBV11-2
j_gene: TRBJ2-5
CDR3aa: CVSNGGSFGAETQYF
CDR3nt: TGTGTCAGCAACGGGGGGAGCTTCGGAGCAGAGACCCAGTACTTC

abundance: few
d_gene: TRBD1
v_gene: TRBV28
j_gene: TRBJ1-2
CDR3aa: CASSRTGTVSNYGYTF
CDR3nt: TGTGCCAGCAGTAGGACCGGGACAGTGTCTAACTATGGCTACACCTTC

abundance: many
d_gene: .
v_gene: TRBV12-2
j_gene: TRBJ2-1
CDR3aa: CASRRTSGRWDEQFF
CDR3nt: TGTGCAAGTCGTCGGACTAGCGGGAGGTGGGATGAGCAGTTCTTC

abundance: .
d_gene: TRBD1
v_gene: TRBV20-1
j_gene: TRBJ1-2
CDR3aa: CSASPRTGVNGYTF
CDR3nt: TGCAGTGCTAGTCCCCGGACAGGGGTCAATGGCTACACCTTC

abundance: .
d_gene: TRBD2
v_gene: TRBV11-3
j_gene: TRBJ2-1
CDR3aa: CASSLGQGGRAGYSEQLF
CDR3nt: TGTGCCAGCAGCTTAGGTCAAGGCGGGAGGGCTGGCTACAGTGAGCAGCTCTTC

abundance: .
d_gene: .
v_gene: TRBV11-2
j_gene: TRBJ1-1
CDR3aa: CASSILGNTEAFF
CDR3nt: TGCGCCAGCAGCATACTTGGGAACACTGAAGCCTTCTTT

abundance: many
d_gene: TRBD2
v_gene: TRBV5-4
j_gene: TRBJ2-1
CDR3aa: CASSPGTSYYNEQFF
CDR3nt: TGTGCCAGCAGCCCCGGGACTAGCTATTACAATGAGCAGTTCTTC

abundance: .
d_gene: .
v_gene: TRBV6-6
j_gene: TRBJ2-4
CDR3aa: CASSYEGVAVQNIQYF
CDR3nt: TGTGCCAGCAGTTACGAGGGAGTAGCGGTTCAAAACATTCAGTACTTC

abundance: .
d_gene: .
v_gene: TRBV11-2
j_gene: TRBJ2-1
CDR3aa: CASSSEGSGGQSF
CDR3nt: TGTGCCAGCAGCTCAGAAGGGTCCGGGGGGCAGTCCTTC

abundance: .
d_gene: TRBD2
v_gene: TRBV28
j_gene: TRBJ2-2
CDR3aa: CASTPSGANIGELFF
CDR3nt: TGTGCCAGCACCCCTAGCGGTGCGAACATCGGGGAGCTGTTTTTT